The 9 T cell receptor beta chains in this list originate from one sample, sequenced in a study of memory CD4+ T cells and cytomegalovirus serostatus. Single viable CD3+CD4+CD8-CD45RO+ cells were sorted as the memory CD4+ T cells. Using immunoSEQ multiplex PCR, the repertoire was profiled, and TCRdb retains in-frame clones only, with some absent. Among tens of thousands of clones listed, roughly three quarters were seen once. Specimen: memory CD4+ T cells from blood. All receptors derive from an adult in good health and CMV-seropositive.

This clone has just a few counts. This chain links TRBV4-3 with TRBJ2-5; TRBD1 might be the D (6 bases). The germline V and J ends were trimmed by 0 bases and 5 bases, with 10 bases remaining between them. Germline CDR1 and CDR2: LGHNA and YSLEER. CDR3 size: 14 residues. The CDR3 coding sequence is TGCGCCAGCAGCCAAGATACAGGGAAGGAGACCCAGTACTTC. Protein sequence: CASSQDTGKETQYF.

The rearrangement uses TRBV7-2 and TRBJ2-7, with TRBD2 matching over 11 bases. CDR1 is SGHTA, CDR2 FQGNSA, per germline. The CDR3 is 14 residues long. Trimming took 7 bases from V and 2 from J; bases not matched to a gene: 4. The CDR3 bases are TGTGCCAGCACCACTAGCGGGGGCCCCTACGAGCAGTACTTC. This sequence encodes CASTTSGGPYEQYF.

V usage is TRBV27 and J usage is TRBJ1-2; weak D call: TRBD1 (6 bases). This CDR3 is built from 14 residues. Trimming removed 5 bases from V and 7 bases from J, with 17 bases in between. Germline loops: CDR1 MNHEY, CDR2 SMNVEV (reference sequence). CDR3 nucleotides: TGTGCCAGCAGTCTCACAGGGAGCTCACCTGGCTACACCTTC. It is translated as CASSLTGSSPGYTF.

This sequence joins TRBV7-3 and TRBJ2-1, with D possibly called TRBD1 or TRBD2 (6 bases each). This CDR3 region has 15 residues. Trimming removed 2 bases at V and 3 bases at J, with 11 bases between. From germline, CDR1 is SGHTA and CDR2 FQGTGA. CDR3 loop: CASSLGGGLYNEQFF. The CDR3 region has the DNA TGTGCCAGCAGCTTAGGTGGGGGGCTCTACAATGAGCAGTTCTTC.

The chain couples TRBV11-2 to TRBJ1-1; D not certain. Germline CDR1 is SGHAT and CDR2 is FQNNGV. Trimming took off 0 bases at V and 0 bases at J, with 14 bases between the two ends. This CDR3 spans 17 amino acids. CDR3 DNA sequence: TGTGCCAGCAGCTTAGATCGGAAAGGCTTATTGAACACTGAAGCTTTCTTT. This sequence encodes CASSLDRKGLLNTEAFF.

The CDR3 here is CASSLRFEQYF. DNA of the CDR3: TGTGCCAGCAGTTTGAGGTTCGAGCAGTACTTC. The chain couples TRBV28 to TRBJ2-7; D is unclear. Germline V gene sequence: CDR1 MDHEN, CDR2 SYDVKM. The CDR3 runs 11 residues. V lost 3 bases and J 6 bases, leaving 6 bases between the germline ends.

Here the CDR3 reads CASSYTQGIGTEAFF. CDR3 coding DNA: TGTGCCAGCAGTTATACTCAGGGGATTGGAACTGAAGCTTTCTTT. V gene TRBV6-5 combines with J gene TRBJ1-1; D is perhaps TRBD1 (6 bases). CDR1 and CDR2 from the germline V gene are MNHEY and SVGAGI. V was cut by 3 bases and J by 5 bases, with 16 bases left in between. CDR3 length: 15 residues.

This clone was recorded once. The rearrangement uses TRBV5-6 and TRBJ2-3; TRBD2 agrees at 8 bases. The germline V gene encodes CDR1 SGHDT and CDR2 YYEEEE. Trimming cost V 2 bases and J 6 bases; bases outside gene matches: 8. This CDR3 contains 15 residues. Here the CDR3 reads CASSFRDLAGDTQYF. CDR3 nucleotides: TGTGCCAGCAGCTTCCGGGACTTAGCGGGGGATACGCAGTATTTT.

V usage is TRBV30 and J usage is TRBJ1-2; tentatively, D is TRBD1 (5 bases). The CDR3 extends over 12 amino acids. Trimming left V 8 bases short and J 4 bases short, with 14 bases between. In germline, CDR1 is GTSNPN, CDR2 SVGIG (reference sequence). CDR3 residues: CAGTSGGYGYTF. In nucleotides, the CDR3 is TGTGCCGGCACCTCCGGGGGCTATGGCTACACCTTC.